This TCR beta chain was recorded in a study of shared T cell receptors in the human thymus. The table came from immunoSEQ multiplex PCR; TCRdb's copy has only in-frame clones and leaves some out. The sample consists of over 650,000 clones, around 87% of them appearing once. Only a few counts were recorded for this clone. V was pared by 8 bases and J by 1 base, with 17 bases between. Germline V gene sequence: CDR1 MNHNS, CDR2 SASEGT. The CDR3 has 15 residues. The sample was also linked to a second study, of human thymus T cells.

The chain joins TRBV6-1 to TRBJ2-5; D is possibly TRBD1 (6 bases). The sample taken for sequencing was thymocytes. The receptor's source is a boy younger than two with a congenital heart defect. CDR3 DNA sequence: TGTGCCAGCGGGCCCAGCAGGGGACCCCAAGAGACCCAGTACTTC. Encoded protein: CASGPSRGPQETQYF.